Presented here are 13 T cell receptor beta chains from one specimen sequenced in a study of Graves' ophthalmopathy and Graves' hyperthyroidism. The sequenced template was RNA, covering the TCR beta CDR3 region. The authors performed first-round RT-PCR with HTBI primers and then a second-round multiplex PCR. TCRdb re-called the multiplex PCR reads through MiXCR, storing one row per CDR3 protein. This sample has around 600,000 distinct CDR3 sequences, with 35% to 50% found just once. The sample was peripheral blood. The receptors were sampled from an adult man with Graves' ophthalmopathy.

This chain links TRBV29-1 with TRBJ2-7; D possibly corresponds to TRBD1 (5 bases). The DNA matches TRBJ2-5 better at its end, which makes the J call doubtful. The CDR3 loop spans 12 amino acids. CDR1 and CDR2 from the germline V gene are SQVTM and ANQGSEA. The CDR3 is CSVTGFQETQYF. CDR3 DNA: TGCAGCGTTACAGGTTTCCAAGAGACCCAGTACTTC.

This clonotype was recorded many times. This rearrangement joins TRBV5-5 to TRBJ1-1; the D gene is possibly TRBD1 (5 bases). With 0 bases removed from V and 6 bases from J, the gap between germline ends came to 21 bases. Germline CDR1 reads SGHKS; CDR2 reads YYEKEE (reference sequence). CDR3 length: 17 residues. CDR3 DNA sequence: TGTGCCAGCAGCTTGGCTAGTTGGGAGAACAGGTTGCCTGAAGCTTTCTTT. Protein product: CASSLASWENRLPEAFF.

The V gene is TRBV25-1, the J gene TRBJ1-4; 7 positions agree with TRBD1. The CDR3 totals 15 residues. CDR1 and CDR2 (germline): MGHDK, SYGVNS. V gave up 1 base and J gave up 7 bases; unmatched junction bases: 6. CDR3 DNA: TGTGCCAGCAGTGAATCCGGGCAGGGGGGTGAAAAACTGTTTTTT. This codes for CASSESGQGGEKLFF.

The CDR3, as DNA: TGCAGCGTTGATGACCGGGGCGAAGCTTTCTTT. Protein product: CSVDDRGEAFF. V and J are TRBV29-1 and TRBJ1-1; maybe TRBD1 (5 bases). CDR1 is SQVTM, CDR2 ANQGSEA, per germline. V gave up 3 bases and J gave up 8 bases, with 10 bases separating them. This CDR3 spans 11 amino acids.

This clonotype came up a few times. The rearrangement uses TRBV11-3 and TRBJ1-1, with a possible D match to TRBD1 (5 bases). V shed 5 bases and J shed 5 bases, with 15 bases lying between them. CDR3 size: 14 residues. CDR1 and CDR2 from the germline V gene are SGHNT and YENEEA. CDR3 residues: CASSPLVGGTEAFF. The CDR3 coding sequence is TGTGCCAGCAGCCCATTAGTGGGGGGGACTGAAGCTTTCTTT. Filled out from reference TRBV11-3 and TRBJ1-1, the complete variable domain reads EAGVVQSPRYKIIEKKQPVAFWCNPISGHNTLYWYLQNLGQGPELLIRYENEEAVDDSQLPKDRFSAERLKGVDSTLKIQPAELGDSAVYLCASSPLVGGTEAFFGQGTRLTVV.

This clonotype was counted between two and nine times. This CDR3 reads CASSQEAPGEQYF. CDR3 coding DNA: TGCGCCAGCAGCCAAGAAGCACCCGGGGAGCAGTACTTC. The chain uses TRBV4-3 and TRBJ2-7; D uncertain. CDR3 length equals 13 residues. Germline assignment: CDR1 LGHNA and CDR2 YSLEER. Trimming stripped 0 bases from V and 7 bases from J, with 10 bases between.

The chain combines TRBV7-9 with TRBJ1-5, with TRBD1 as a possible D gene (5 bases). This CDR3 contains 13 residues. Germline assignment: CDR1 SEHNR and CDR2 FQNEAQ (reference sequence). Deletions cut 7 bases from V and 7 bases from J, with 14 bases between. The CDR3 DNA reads TGTGCCAGCACTCTAGATGGGGGGCAGCCCCAGCATTTT. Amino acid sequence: CASTLDGGQPQHF.

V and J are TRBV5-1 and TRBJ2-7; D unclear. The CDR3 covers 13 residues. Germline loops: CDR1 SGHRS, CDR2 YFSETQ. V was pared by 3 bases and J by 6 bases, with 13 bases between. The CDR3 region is CASSSPESLEQYF. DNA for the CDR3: TGCGCCAGCAGCTCCCCCGAGAGCCTCGAGCAGTACTTC. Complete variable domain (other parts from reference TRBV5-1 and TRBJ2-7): KAGVTQTPRYLIKTRGQQVTLSCSPISGHRSVSWYQQTPGQGLQFLFEYFSETQRNKGNFPGRFSGRQFSNSRSEMNVSTLELGDSALYLCASSSPESLEQYFGPGTRLTVT.

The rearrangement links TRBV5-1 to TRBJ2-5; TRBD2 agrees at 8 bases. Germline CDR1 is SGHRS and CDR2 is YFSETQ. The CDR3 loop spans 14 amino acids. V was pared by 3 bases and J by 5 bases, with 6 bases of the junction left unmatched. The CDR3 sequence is CASSSAGGKETQYF. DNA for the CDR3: TGCGCCAGCAGCTCTGCGGGGGGAAAGGAGACCCAGTACTTC.

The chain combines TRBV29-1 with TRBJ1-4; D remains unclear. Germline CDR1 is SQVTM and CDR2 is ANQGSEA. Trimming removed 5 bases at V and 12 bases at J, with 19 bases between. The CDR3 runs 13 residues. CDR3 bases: TGCAGCGTTACGAGACGGTATAATAAAGAACTGTTTTTT. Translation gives CSVTRRYNKELFF.

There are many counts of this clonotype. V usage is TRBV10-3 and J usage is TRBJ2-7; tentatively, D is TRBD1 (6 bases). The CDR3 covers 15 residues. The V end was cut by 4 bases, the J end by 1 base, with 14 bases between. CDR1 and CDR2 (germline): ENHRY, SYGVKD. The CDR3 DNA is TGTGCCATCAGTGCGGACAGAGGAGTGTCCTACGAGCAGTACTTC. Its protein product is CAISADRGVSYEQYF.

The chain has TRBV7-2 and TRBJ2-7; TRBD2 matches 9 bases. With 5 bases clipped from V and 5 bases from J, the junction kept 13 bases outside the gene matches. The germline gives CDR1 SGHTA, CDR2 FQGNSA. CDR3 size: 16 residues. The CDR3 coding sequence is TGTGCCAGCAGCCTCGGAAATTCGGTAGCGGGAGACGAGCAGTACTTC. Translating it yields CASSLGNSVAGDEQYF.

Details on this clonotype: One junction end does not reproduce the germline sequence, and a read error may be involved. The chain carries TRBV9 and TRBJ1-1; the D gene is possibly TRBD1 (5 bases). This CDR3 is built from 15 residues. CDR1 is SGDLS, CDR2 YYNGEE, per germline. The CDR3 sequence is CASSPRGEGLTEALF. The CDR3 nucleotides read TGTGCCAGCAGCCCCCGTGGGGAGGGGCTTACTGAAGCTCTCTTT.